A selection of T cell receptor beta chains follows, all from one sample in a study of regulatory T cells in long-lasting Graves disease. TCRdb reanalysed the multiplex PCR reads using MiXCR and keeps one entry per CDR3 protein. Among around 460,000 distinct CDR3 sequences listed, 20% to 25% were seen once. The source material was peripheral blood mononuclear cells (PBMCs), sampled when the disease was refractory, from a patient treated with antithyroid drugs. These receptors were taken from a female donor with Graves disease. Both conserved end residues are trimmed from each CDR3. Each record gives: J gene, V gene, CDR3 protein.

j_gene: TRBJ2-5; v_gene: TRBV12-3/TRBV12-4; CDR3aa: ASSRNGGGETQY
j_gene: TRBJ1-1; v_gene: TRBV20-1; CDR3aa: SALEGDTEAF
j_gene: TRBJ1-1; v_gene: TRBV5-1; CDR3aa: ASSSLVAGGTEAF
j_gene: TRBJ1-1; v_gene: TRBV28; CDR3aa: ASSPGQGGVEAF
j_gene: TRBJ1-2; v_gene: TRBV3-1; CDR3aa: ASSQQGAGGYT
j_gene: TRBJ2-2; v_gene: TRBV4-2; CDR3aa: ASSQVFEIGSDHTGELF
j_gene: TRBJ1-2; v_gene: TRBV25-1; CDR3aa: ASSEEDRGDGYT
j_gene: TRBJ1-1; v_gene: TRBV20-1; CDR3aa: SAPGTGSVVFSEAF
j_gene: TRBJ2-5; v_gene: TRBV14; CDR3aa: ASSQKNRDRGSETQY
j_gene: TRBJ2-6; v_gene: TRBV27; CDR3aa: ASRWLDSTSPAGANVLT
j_gene: TRBJ1-1; v_gene: TRBV6-5; CDR3aa: ASSYRTLNTEAF
j_gene: TRBJ2-7; v_gene: TRBV28; CDR3aa: ASSSAGGSSYEQY
j_gene: TRBJ2-3; v_gene: TRBV29-1; CDR3aa: SVRQGPDTQY
j_gene: TRBJ1-6; v_gene: TRBV7-3; CDR3aa: ASSHRGSSYNSPLH
j_gene: TRBJ1-1; v_gene: TRBV11-1; CDR3aa: ASSFSGTERYKAF
j_gene: TRBJ1-1; v_gene: TRBV13; CDR3aa: ASSFRQLNTEAF
j_gene: TRBJ2-7; v_gene: TRBV9; CDR3aa: ASSGLGGGEQY
j_gene: TRBJ2-1; v_gene: TRBV29-1; CDR3aa: SVEYSGMNNEQF
j_gene: TRBJ2-5; v_gene: TRBV24-1; CDR3aa: ATSDSPTETQY
j_gene: TRBJ1-5; v_gene: TRBV7-2; CDR3aa: ASSLRRDSPNQPQH
j_gene: TRBJ1-3; v_gene: TRBV28; CDR3aa: ASSLWRSGNTIY
j_gene: TRBJ1-5; v_gene: TRBV2; CDR3aa: ASSEPTGADQPQH